This T cell receptor beta chain was identified during a study of cytomegalovirus exposure and HLA in healthy donors. Whole-study context: In a later analysis, it was reported that the roughly 120 validation repertoires had been produced on the same platform as the 500 to 750 repertoires belonging to the first cohort.

Findings and caveats of the study: For most TCR sequences rarity was the rule, although some public TCRs occurred in many donors. It was about 180 TCR beta chains that were listed as cytomegalovirus-associated. In the approximately 130 validation repertoires, a later analysis found that first-cohort TCR clusters tended to co-occur.

The method was immunoSEQ multiplex PCR; TCRdb's version includes in-frame clones alone and lacks a portion of them. In the table there are approximately 270,000 clones, approximately 84% of which are singletons. The length of the CDR3 is 15 residues. Deletions cut 6 bases from V and 1 base from J, with 15 bases between. Per the germline V gene, CDR1 is MGHDK and CDR2 is SYGVNS. Worth noting for this clone: The antigen remains unidentified.

The receptor's source is a young man in good health and CMV-seropositive. This chain joins TRBV25-1 and TRBJ2-5; D is unclear. Specimen: PBMCs. CDR3 sequence (DNA): TGTGCCAGCAGGGCAGAACCACGGGCCCAAGAGACCCAGTACTTC. Translated, it gives CASRAEPRAQETQYF. Using reference TRBV25-1 and TRBJ2-5 for the parts outside the CDR3, the full variable domain is EADIYQTPRYLVIGTGKKITLECSQTMGHDKMYWYQQDPGMELHLIHYSYGVNSTEKGDLSSESTVSRIRTEHFPLTLESARPSHTSQYLCASRAEPRAQETQYFGPGTRLLVL.